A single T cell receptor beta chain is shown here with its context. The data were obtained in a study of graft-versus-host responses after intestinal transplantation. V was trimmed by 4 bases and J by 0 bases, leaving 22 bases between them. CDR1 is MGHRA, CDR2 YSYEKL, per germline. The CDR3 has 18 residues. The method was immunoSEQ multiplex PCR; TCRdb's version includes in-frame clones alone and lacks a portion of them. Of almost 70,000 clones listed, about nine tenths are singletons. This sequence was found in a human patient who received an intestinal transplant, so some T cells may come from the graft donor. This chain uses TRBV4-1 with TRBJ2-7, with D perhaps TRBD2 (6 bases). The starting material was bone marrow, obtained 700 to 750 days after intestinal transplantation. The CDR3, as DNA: TGCGCCAGCAGCCCGGCACTACCACGAGCGGGCCTCTCCTACGAGCAGTACTTC. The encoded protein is CASSPALPRAGLSYEQYF.